Listed below are T cell receptor beta chains from one sample, sequenced in a study of T-cell memory formation after mild COVID-19. From the 5' RACE reads, TCRdb called clonotypes with MiXCR, one entry per CDR3 protein. The data show about 170,000 distinct CDR3 sequences, over 10% seen once. The source material was PBMCs or a T cell subset sorted from them (not recorded which). The origin of the receptors is a man aged 18 to 35 who had mild COVID-19 (a few samples of this study predate the infection). Cell type and time point are not known. CDR3s include the opening cysteine and the closing phenylalanine or tryptophan. D genes are given only for firm matches. For some rows the clone size is stated as once, few or many, or as a class when expanded; others skip it.

cdr3_nt,cdr3_aa,clone_size,d_call,j_call,v_call
TGTGCCAGCGGGGAGCTACAGGGCGCTAGCTCCTACGAGCAGTACTTC,CASGELQGASSYEQYF,.,.,TRBJ2-7,TRBV27
TGTGCCAGCAGCCCCTTAGGGGGGGGGCTCACCGGGGAGCTGTTTTTT,CASSPLGGGLTGELFF,few,.,TRBJ2-2,TRBV7-6
TGTGCCAGCAGTTACACGGGGGAGGCGTGGCAGCCCCAGCATTTT,CASSYTGEAWQPQHF,.,.,TRBJ1-5,TRBV6-5
TGTGCCAGCAGCTCTGATACCAGAGAAAAAGCTTTCTTT,CASSSDTREKAFF,.,.,TRBJ1-1,TRBV7-2
TGTGCCAGCGGAAGGGCAGGGGACGAGCAGTACTTC,CASGRAGDEQYF,few,.,TRBJ2-7,TRBV5-6
TGTGCCAGCAGCTTGTTCGCAGATACGCAGTATTTT,CASSLFADTQYF,.,.,TRBJ2-3,TRBV5-4
TGCAGTGCTAGACCCCAGGGAAACATTCAGTACTTC,CSARPQGNIQYF,few,.,TRBJ2-4,TRBV20-1
TGTGCCAGCAGTCAGGGTCGGTACGAGCAGTACTTC,CASSQGRYEQYF,few,.,TRBJ2-7,TRBV12-3/TRBV12-4
TGTGCCAGCAGTTCCCGGCTCGGAAGTAGAGGGGAGACCCAGTACTTC,CASSSRLGSRGETQYF,few,.,TRBJ2-5,TRBV12-3/TRBV12-4
TGTGCCAGCAGTTACTCCCTGCAGGGGACTGGAAACACCATATATTTT,CASSYSLQGTGNTIYF,.,.,TRBJ1-3,TRBV6-5
TGTGCCAGCAGACCCTCCGGGGGGCGGCGGGAGACCCAGTACTTC,CASRPSGGRRETQYF,few,.,TRBJ2-5,TRBV28
TGTGCCAGCAGACTTGGGACAGGGGGAGGAGATACGCAGTATTTT,CASRLGTGGGDTQYF,few,TRBD1,TRBJ2-3,TRBV12-3/TRBV12-4
TGCAGCGTTGTCCGTCGGCGGGGGGGCGTGAATGAGCAGTTCTTC,CSVVRRRGGVNEQFF,many,TRBD2,TRBJ2-1,TRBV29-1
TGTGCCAGTATTCAGGGGGCGGGAGTGAACACTGAAGCTTTCTTT,CASIQGAGVNTEAFF,.,TRBD1,TRBJ1-1,TRBV3-1